These 16 T cell receptor beta chains were sequenced from one sample in a study of technical replicates of blood from a few donors. Clones were read by immunoSEQ multiplex PCR, and TCRdb kept only the in-frame ones, dropping some. The table lists over 70,000 clones, roughly 96% of them singletons. The sequenced material came from T cells isolated from PBMCs. Receptors were obtained from a human donor in good health.

The V gene is TRBV6-5, the J gene TRBJ2-1, with no clear D. This CDR3 spans 13 amino acids. V was shortened by 6 bases and J by 5 bases, with 11 bases between the two germline ends. The germline V gene has CDR1 MNHEY and CDR2 SVGAGI. The CDR3 DNA reads as TGTGCCAGCAGGCCATCGAGCCACAATGAGCAGTTCTTC. Its protein is CASRPSSHNEQFF.

This clone was picked up one time. This rearrangement joins TRBV11-2 to TRBJ1-1; D is uncertain. Germline CDR1 is SGHAT and CDR2 is FQNNGV. V was pared by 5 bases and J by 8 bases, with 6 bases between. CDR3 size: 10 residues. CDR3 residues: CASSRSEAFF. The DNA of the CDR3 is TGTGCCAGCAGCCGTAGCGAAGCTTTCTTT.

The chain uses TRBV5-6 and TRBJ2-3; 9 nucleotides line up with TRBD2. Germline CDR1 SGHDT, CDR2 YYEEEE. After removal of 2 bases from V and 4 bases from J, the junction contained 8 bases not matched to a gene. The CDR3 covers 16 residues. CDR3: CASSFTTSGFADTQYF. DNA of the CDR3: TGTGCCAGCAGCTTTACCACTAGCGGGTTCGCAGATACGCAGTATTTT.

The genes are TRBV27 and TRBJ1-1; 7 nucleotides match TRBD1. This CDR3 spans 16 amino acids. V trimming: 0 bases; J trimming: 3 bases; junction bases outside the gene matches: 7. Germline CDR1 and CDR2: MNHEY and SMNVEV (reference sequence). CDR3 in amino acids: CASSLSTGAGDTEAFF. The CDR3 DNA reads as TGTGCCAGCAGTTTATCCACAGGGGCCGGGGACACTGAAGCTTTCTTT.

The V gene is TRBV5-1, the J gene TRBJ2-2; D remains unclear. Trimming took 0 bases from V and 2 from J, leaving 8 bases between them. Germline V gene lookup returns CDR1 SGHRS and CDR2 YFSETQ. This CDR3 is 15 amino acids long. In nucleotides, the CDR3 is TGCGCCAGCAGCTTGGTGCAGATTAACACCGGGGAGCTGTTTTTT. Residues: CASSLVQINTGELFF.

The chain links TRBV7-9 to TRBJ2-4, with D unresolved. The germline V and J ends were trimmed by 5 bases and 4 bases, with 6 bases remaining between them. Germline V gives CDR1 SEHNR, CDR2 FQNEAQ (reference sequence). The CDR3 extends over 12 amino acids. The CDR3 loop reads CASSPVKNIQYF. The CDR3 DNA is TGTGCCAGCAGCCCGGTAAAAAACATTCAGTACTTC.

This chain links TRBV4-2 with TRBJ2-7, with 8 bases matching TRBD2. This CDR3 is 17 amino acids long. Trimming took 0 bases from V and 0 from J; bases not matched to a gene: 7. Germline V gene lookup returns CDR1 LGHNA and CDR2 YNFKEQ. CDR3: CASSQDRILAASYEQYF. In DNA, the CDR3 is TGTGCCAGCAGCCAAGATAGGATACTAGCGGCCTCCTACGAGCAGTACTTC.

This chain joins TRBV19 and TRBJ1-1; no definite D call. CDR3 length equals 11 residues. Germline values: CDR1 LNHDA, CDR2 SQIVND (reference sequence). V was shortened by 10 bases and J by 6 bases, with 12 bases between the two germline ends. CDR3 coding DNA: TGTGCCACCAGGAGGGCGGCTGAAGCTTTCTTT. Translation gives CATRRAAEAFF.

This clone was counted once. This chain uses TRBV29-1 with TRBJ1-2; 8 bases map to TRBD1. There are 16 residues in the CDR3. CDR1 and CDR2 (germline): SQVTM, ANQGSEA. Losses at the gene ends were 2 bases for V and 5 bases for J; bases not matched to a gene: 13. The CDR3 DNA sequence: TGCAGCGTTGAAATCACTGGACAGGGCATAATATATGGCTACACCTTC. Its protein is CSVEITGQGIIYGYTF.

This chain joins TRBV19 and TRBJ1-1; D is uncertain. The CDR3 contains 16 residues. Germline CDR1 LNHDA, CDR2 SQIVND (reference sequence). V dropped 5 bases and J dropped 4 bases, with 20 bases sitting between them. Here the CDR3 reads CASSELSRGVGTEAFF. The CDR3 coding sequence is TGTGCCAGTAGTGAGTTAAGTCGGGGTGTGGGCACTGAAGCTTTCTTT.

In its sample, this clone was seen once. The V gene is TRBV4-1, the J gene TRBJ2-7; TRBD1 matches at 8 bases. Germline-derived CDR1 and CDR2 are MGHRA and YSYEKL. V lost 4 bases to trimming and J lost 4 bases; unmatched junction nucleotides: 12. CDR3 size: 16 residues. The CDR3 reads CASSRNLPGGAYEQYF. The CDR3 nucleotides are TGCGCCAGCAGCCGAAACCTACCAGGGGGCGCGTACGAGCAGTACTTC.

This rearrangement joins TRBV28 to TRBJ1-2, with D possibly matching TRBD1 (6 bases). Germline V CDR1 and CDR2: MDHEN, SYDVKM. The CDR3 runs 15 residues. Trimming left V 2 bases short and J 0 bases short, with 10 bases between. The CDR3 DNA reads TGTGCCAGCAGTTTAGCCGGGACACCTAACTATGGCTACACCTTC. This sequence encodes CASSLAGTPNYGYTF.

V and J are TRBV7-2 and TRBJ2-4; 10 bases are a match to TRBD2. There are 16 residues in the CDR3. Trimming removed 2 bases from V and 5 bases from J; junction bases left unmatched: 6. Per the germline V gene, CDR1 is SGHTA and CDR2 is FQGNSA. This CDR3 is CASSLSAAGGENIQYF. For the CDR3, the DNA is TGTGCCAGCAGCTTATCCGCAGCGGGGGGGGAAAACATTCAGTACTTC.

V usage is TRBV12-5 and J usage is TRBJ2-7; 9 bases agree with TRBD2. CDR1 and CDR2 (germline): LGHNT, FRNRAP. The ends lost 3 bases at V and 1 base at J; junction bases unmatched: 16. The CDR3 contains 19 residues. In DNA form, the CDR3 reads TGTGCTAGTGGTTTAGCACCCTCTGATAAAAGCGGGAGGTCCTACGAGCAGTACTTC. Translating it yields CASGLAPSDKSGRSYEQYF.

The DNA for the CDR3 is TGCAGCGTTTTCACCAGGGGGCGCAACAATGAGCAGTTCTTC. Its protein product is CSVFTRGRNNEQFF. The gene calls are TRBV29-1 and TRBJ2-1, with 8 bases that match TRBD1. The V and J ends lost 5 bases and 5 bases, in that order; junction bases with no gene match: 8. The CDR3 runs 14 residues. The germline gives CDR1 SQVTM, CDR2 ANQGSEA.

The chain uses TRBV4-2 and TRBJ2-2, with D possibly TRBD1 on 7 matching bases. The V gene lost 0 bases and the J gene lost 5 bases, with 10 bases spanning the gap. The V gene's germline CDR1 is LGHNA and CDR2 YNFKEQ. The CDR3 runs to 15 residues. In DNA, the CDR3 is TGTGCCAGCAGCCAAGAACCAGGGGGGACCGGGGAGCTGTTTTTT. Translated, it gives CASSQEPGGTGELFF.